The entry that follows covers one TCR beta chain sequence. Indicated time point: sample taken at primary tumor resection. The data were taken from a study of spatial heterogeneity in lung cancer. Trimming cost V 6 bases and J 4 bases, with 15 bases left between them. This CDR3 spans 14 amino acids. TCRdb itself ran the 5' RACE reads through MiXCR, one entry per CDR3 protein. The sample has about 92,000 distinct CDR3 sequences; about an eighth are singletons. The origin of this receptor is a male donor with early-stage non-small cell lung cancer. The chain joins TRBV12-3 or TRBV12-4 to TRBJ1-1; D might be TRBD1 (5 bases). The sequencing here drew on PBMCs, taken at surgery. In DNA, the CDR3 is TGTGCCAGCAGCCAAGGGGCCAGAACCACTGAAGCTTTCTTT. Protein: CASSQGARTTEAFF.